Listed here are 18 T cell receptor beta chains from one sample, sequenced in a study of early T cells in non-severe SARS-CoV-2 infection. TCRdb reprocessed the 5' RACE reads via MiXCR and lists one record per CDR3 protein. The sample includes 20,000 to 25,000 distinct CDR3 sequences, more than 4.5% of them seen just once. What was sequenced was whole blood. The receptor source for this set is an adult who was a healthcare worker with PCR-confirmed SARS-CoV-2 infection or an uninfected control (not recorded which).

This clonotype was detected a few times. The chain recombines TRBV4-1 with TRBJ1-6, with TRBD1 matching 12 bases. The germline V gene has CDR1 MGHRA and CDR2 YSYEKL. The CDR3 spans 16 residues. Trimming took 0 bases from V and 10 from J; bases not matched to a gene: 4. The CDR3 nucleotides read TGCGCCAGCAGCCAAGAACCGGGACAGGGGGCATCACCCCTCCACTTT. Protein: CASSQEPGQGASPLHF.

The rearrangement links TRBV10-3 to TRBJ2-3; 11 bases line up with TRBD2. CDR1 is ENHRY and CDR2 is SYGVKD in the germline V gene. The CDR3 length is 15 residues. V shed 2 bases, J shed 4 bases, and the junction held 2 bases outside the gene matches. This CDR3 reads CAISETSGSSDTQYF. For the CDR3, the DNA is TGTGCCATCAGTGAGACTAGCGGGAGTTCAGATACGCAGTATTTT.

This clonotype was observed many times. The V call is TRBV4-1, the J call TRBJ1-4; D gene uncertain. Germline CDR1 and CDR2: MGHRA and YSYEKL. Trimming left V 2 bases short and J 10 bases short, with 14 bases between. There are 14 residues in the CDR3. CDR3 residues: CASSQLAGPGKLFF. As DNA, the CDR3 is TGCGCCAGCAGCCAATTGGCCGGCCCCGGAAAACTGTTTTTT.

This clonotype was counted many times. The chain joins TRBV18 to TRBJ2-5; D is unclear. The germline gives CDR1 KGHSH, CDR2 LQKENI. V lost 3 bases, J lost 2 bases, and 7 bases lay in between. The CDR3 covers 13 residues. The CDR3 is CASSPGVQETQYF. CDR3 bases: TGTGCCAGCTCACCGGGCGTACAAGAGACCCAGTACTTC.

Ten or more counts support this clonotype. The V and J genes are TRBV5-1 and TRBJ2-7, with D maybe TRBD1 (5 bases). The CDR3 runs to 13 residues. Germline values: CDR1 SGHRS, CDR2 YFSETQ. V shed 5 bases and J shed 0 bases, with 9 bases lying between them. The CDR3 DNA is TGCGCCAGCAGGGCAGGGTCCTCCTACGAGCAGTACTTC. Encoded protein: CASRAGSSYEQYF.

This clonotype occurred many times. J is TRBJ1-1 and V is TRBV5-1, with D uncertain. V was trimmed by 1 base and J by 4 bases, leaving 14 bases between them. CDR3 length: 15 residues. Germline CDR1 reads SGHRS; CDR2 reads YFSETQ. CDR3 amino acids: CASSLNQLWGTEAFF. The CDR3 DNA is TGCGCCAGCAGCTTGAATCAGCTGTGGGGCACTGAAGCTTTCTTT.

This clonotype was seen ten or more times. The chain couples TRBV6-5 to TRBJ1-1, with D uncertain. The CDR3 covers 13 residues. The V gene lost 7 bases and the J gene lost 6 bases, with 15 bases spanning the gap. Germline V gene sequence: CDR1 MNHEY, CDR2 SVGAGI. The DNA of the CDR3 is TGTGCCAGCATCACAAAAACTTGGTCTGAAGCTTTCTTT. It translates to CASITKTWSEAFF.

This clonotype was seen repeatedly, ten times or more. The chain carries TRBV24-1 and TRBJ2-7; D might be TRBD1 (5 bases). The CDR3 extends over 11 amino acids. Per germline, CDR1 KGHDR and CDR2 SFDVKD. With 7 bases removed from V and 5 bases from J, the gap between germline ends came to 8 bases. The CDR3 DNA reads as TGTGCCACCAGGCAGGGCGACGAGCAGTACTTC. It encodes CATRQGDEQYF.

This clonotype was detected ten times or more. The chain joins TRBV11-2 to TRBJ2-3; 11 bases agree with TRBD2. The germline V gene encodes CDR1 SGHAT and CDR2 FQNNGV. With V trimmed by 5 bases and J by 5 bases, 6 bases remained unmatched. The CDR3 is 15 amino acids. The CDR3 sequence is CASSRYGLAGDTQYF. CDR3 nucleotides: TGTGCCAGCAGCCGGTACGGACTAGCGGGAGATACGCAGTATTTT.

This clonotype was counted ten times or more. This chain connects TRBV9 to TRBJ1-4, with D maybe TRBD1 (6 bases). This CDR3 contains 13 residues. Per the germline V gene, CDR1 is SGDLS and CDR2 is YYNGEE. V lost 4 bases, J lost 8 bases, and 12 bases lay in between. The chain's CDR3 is CASSPVQGEKLFF. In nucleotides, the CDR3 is TGTGCCAGCAGCCCCGTACAGGGCGAAAAACTGTTTTTT.

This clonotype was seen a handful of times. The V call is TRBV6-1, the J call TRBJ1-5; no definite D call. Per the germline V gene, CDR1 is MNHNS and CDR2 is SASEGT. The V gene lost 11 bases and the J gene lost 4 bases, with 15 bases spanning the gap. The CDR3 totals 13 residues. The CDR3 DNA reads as TGTGCCTCAATAGAGACCTTAAATCAGCCCCAGCATTTT. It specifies CASIETLNQPQHF.

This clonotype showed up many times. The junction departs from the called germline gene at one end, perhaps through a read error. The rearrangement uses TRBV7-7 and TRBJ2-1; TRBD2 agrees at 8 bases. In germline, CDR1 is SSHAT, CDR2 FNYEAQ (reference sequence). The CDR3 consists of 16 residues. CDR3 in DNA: TGTGCTAGCAGTCCCGTTGGCGGGGGGACCGGGGATGAGCAGTTCTTC. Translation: CASSPVGGGTGDEQFF.

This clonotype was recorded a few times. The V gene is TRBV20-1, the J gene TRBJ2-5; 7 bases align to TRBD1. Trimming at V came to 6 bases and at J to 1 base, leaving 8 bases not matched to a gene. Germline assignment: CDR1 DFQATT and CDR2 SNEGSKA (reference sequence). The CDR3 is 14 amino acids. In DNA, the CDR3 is TGCAGTGCAGCCAGACAGGGACCCCAAGAGACCCAGTACTTC. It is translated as CSAARQGPQETQYF.

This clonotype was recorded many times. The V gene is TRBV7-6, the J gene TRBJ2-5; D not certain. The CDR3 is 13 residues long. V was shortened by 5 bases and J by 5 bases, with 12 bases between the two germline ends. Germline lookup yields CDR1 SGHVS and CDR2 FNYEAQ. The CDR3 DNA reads TGTGCCAGCAGCGTGACCCGGCGGGAGACCCAGTACTTC. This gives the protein CASSVTRRETQYF.

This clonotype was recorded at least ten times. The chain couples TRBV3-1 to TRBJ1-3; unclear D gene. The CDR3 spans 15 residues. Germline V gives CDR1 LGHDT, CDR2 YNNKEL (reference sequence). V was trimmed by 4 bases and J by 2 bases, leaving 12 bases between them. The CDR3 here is CASSLGRGAGNTIYF. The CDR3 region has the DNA TGTGCCAGCAGCCTTGGAAGAGGTGCTGGAAACACCATATATTTT.

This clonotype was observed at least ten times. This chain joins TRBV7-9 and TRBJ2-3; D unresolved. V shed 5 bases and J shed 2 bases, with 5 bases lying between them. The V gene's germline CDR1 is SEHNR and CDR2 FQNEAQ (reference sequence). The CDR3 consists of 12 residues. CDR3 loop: CASSRDTDTQYF. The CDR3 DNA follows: TGTGCCAGCAGCAGGGACACAGATACGCAGTATTTT.

CDR3 DNA sequence: TGCAGTGCCGTAGCGGGAGAAGTTAATGAGCAGTTCTTC. This sequence encodes CSAVAGEVNEQFF. The chain couples TRBV20-1 to TRBJ2-1; 9 positions agree with TRBD2. CDR1 is DFQATT and CDR2 is SNEGSKA in the germline V gene (reference sequence). The CDR3 loop spans 13 amino acids. After removal of 6 bases from V and 7 bases from J, the junction contained 7 bases not matched to a gene.

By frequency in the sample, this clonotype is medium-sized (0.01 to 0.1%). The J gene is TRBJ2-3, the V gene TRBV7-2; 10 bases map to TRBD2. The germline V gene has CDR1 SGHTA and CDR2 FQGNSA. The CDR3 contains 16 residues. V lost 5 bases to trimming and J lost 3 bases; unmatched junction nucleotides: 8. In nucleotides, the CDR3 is TGTGCCAGCAGCACCAGACTAGCGGGCAAAACAGATACGCAGTATTTT. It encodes CASSTRLAGKTDTQYF.